The 8 T cell receptor beta chains reported below all come from one sample, sequenced in a study of T cells in Graves' hyperthyroidism and ophthalmopathy. RNA transcripts gave rise to amplified TCR beta CDR3 regions. Initially, a first-round RT-PCR of the TCR CDR3 employed the HTBI primer set. TCRdb recomputed calls from the multiplex PCR reads with MiXCR, one row per CDR3 protein. The table includes around 350,000 distinct CDR3 sequences, 17% detected once. The sample comprised blood. Source of these receptors: a woman in her thirties with Graves' hyperthyroidism that later progressed to Graves' ophthalmopathy.

Concerning this clonotype: One base away lies a much larger clone, so this may be a sequencing read error. The V and J genes are TRBV6-1 and TRBJ2-7, with D hard to call. The CDR3 is 10 residues long. CDR1 MNHNS and CDR2 SASEGT come from the germline V gene. The V gene lost 5 bases and the J gene lost 4 bases, with 3 bases spanning the gap. CDR3 region: CASSKYEQYF. The CDR3 DNA sequence: TGTGCCAGCAGTAAATACGAGCAGTACTTC.

This clonotype was seen more than once but under ten times. The gene calls are TRBV19 and TRBJ2-1; maybe TRBD2 (6 bases). The length of the CDR3 is 14 residues. Looked up from germline, CDR1 is LNHDA and CDR2 is SQIVND (reference sequence). V lost 3 bases, J lost 3 bases, and 9 bases lay in between. The CDR3 DNA is TGTGCCAGTAGTATCGGAGGGAACTACAATGAGCAGTTCTTC. Protein product: CASSIGGNYNEQFF.

This clonotype was counted at least ten times. The J gene is TRBJ2-7, the V gene TRBV7-8; D call uncertain. The V gene lost 1 base and the J gene lost 2 bases, with 21 bases spanning the gap. Looked up from germline, CDR1 is SGHVS and CDR2 is FQNEAQ. The CDR3 is 18 residues long. CDR3 in amino acids: CASSLVVSLASETYEQYF. CDR3 sequence (DNA): TGTGCCAGCAGCTTAGTGGTGTCTTTGGCGTCCGAAACCTACGAGCAGTACTTC.

This clonotype was seen repeatedly, ten times or more. The rearrangement joins TRBV10-3 to TRBJ2-7; no clear D. This CDR3 is 14 amino acids long. The germline V gene has CDR1 ENHRY and CDR2 SYGVKD. Between the trimmed V and J ends, which lost 2 bases and 0 bases, there was a span of 8 bases. In DNA form, the CDR3 reads TGTGCCATCAGTGAGAGTGGCAACTCCTACGAGCAGTACTTC. It specifies CAISESGNSYEQYF.

The V gene is TRBV24-1, the J gene TRBJ2-1, with D hard to call. The CDR3 is 15 residues long. V lost 1 base and J 10 bases, leaving 16 bases between the germline ends. Germline lookup yields CDR1 KGHDR and CDR2 SFDVKD. The CDR3 protein is CATSDFGAVRGEQFF. CDR3 nucleotides: TGTGCCACCAGTGATTTTGGCGCTGTGCGTGGGGAGCAGTTCTTC.

There are many counts of this clonotype. This chain links TRBV2 with TRBJ2-5; no reliable D call. Germline V CDR1 and CDR2: SNHLY, FYNNEI. V shed 3 bases and J shed 4 bases, with 3 bases lying between them. This CDR3 spans 11 amino acids. Here the CDR3 reads CASSDRETQYF. As DNA, the CDR3 is TGTGCCAGCAGTGATCGAGAGACCCAGTACTTC.

As concerns this clonotype: Mismatch with germline at one junction end may stem from a read error. The chain is built from TRBV19 and TRBJ2-1; TRBD1 matches at 7 bases. The CDR3 runs to 14 residues. The V gene's germline CDR1 is LNHDA and CDR2 SQIVND (reference sequence). The CDR3 DNA reads as TGTGCCAGTAGTATCGGGACAGAATACAATGAGCAGCTCTTC. Its protein product is CASSIGTEYNEQLF.

This clonotype was seen many times. DNA of the CDR3: TGCGCCAGCACCCACTTTAGGAGCGGGGGAACCTACGAGCAGTACTTC. It codes for CASTHFRSGGTYEQYF. The chain has TRBV10-2 and TRBJ2-7, with 8 bases lining up with TRBD2. The CDR3 is 16 amino acids. Trimming removed 7 bases from V and 2 bases from J; junction bases left unmatched: 13. Germline CDR1 is WSHSY and CDR2 is SAAADI.